A single sample gave rise to the 25 T cell receptor beta chains below, sequenced in a study of CD8 T cells in ankylosing spondylitis. TCRdb re-derived calls from the 5' RACE reads in MiXCR, one entry per CDR3 protein. The profile shows 800,000 to 900,000 distinct CDR3 sequences, over 9.5% of them singletons. Findings and caveats of the study: There was a TCR beta motif, made of eight highly homologous variants, that appeared characteristic of ankylosing spondylitis blood.

These TCRs' antigens remain unknown. Sequencing was performed on blood, either unsorted or a sorted T cell fraction (not recorded which). All receptors derive from a male donor with ankylosing spondylitis.

The chain joins TRBV6-2 or TRBV6-3 to TRBJ1-5; TRBD1 might be the D (5 bases). Germline V lookup: CDR1 MNHEY, CDR2 SVGEGT. CDR3 length: 14 residues. Trimming left V 6 bases short and J 3 bases short, with 12 bases between. The CDR3 coding sequence is TGTGCCAGCAGCCACCGGGGCGCCAATCAGCCCCAGCATTTT. This sequence encodes CASSHRGANQPQHF.

The table lists this clonotype with a few counts. The V and J genes are TRBV6-5 and TRBJ2-7; 7 bases are shared with TRBD2. The CDR3 extends over 15 amino acids. The V gene's germline CDR1 is MNHEY and CDR2 SVGAGI. J gave up 3 bases and V 3 bases, and 8 bases lay outside the gene matches. The CDR3 region is CASSYRASGFYEQYF. Here the CDR3 DNA reads TGTGCCAGCAGTTATCGGGCTAGCGGCTTCTACGAGCAGTACTTC.

This clonotype was counted between two and nine times. The chain combines TRBV4-3 with TRBJ2-3; 10 bases are a match to TRBD2. The V gene's germline CDR1 is LGHNA and CDR2 YSLEER. Trimming took 3 bases from V and 4 from J; bases not matched to a gene: 10. The CDR3 runs 17 residues. The CDR3 nucleotides are TGCGCCAGCAGCCAGGGGGGCGGACTAGCGGTTCCAGATACGCAGTATTTT. Amino acids: CASSQGGGLAVPDTQYF.

The chain is built from TRBV4-3 and TRBJ1-1; 9 nucleotides match TRBD1. The J segment lost 6 bases and the V segment lost 4 bases, leaving 9 bases of the junction unmatched. Germline CDR1 and CDR2: LGHNA and YSLEER. The CDR3 runs to 15 residues. CDR3 residues: CASSRIDRGSSEAFF. CDR3 nucleotides: TGCGCCAGCAGCCGAATCGACAGGGGGAGTTCTGAAGCTTTCTTT.

J is TRBJ2-4 and V is TRBV20-1, with D perhaps matching TRBD1 (6 bases). Germline V CDR1 and CDR2: DFQATT, SNEGSKA (reference sequence). The CDR3 contains 12 residues. Trimming removed 5 bases at V and 9 bases at J, with 14 bases between. The CDR3 DNA reads as TGCAGTGCTCCTCGACAGGAAGGCATTCAGTACTTC. Its translation is CSAPRQEGIQYF.

V gene TRBV7-9 combines with J gene TRBJ1-2; the D is unclear. V lost 3 bases and J lost 12, with 17 bases in between. Germline CDR1 SEHNR, CDR2 FQNEAQ (reference sequence). The length of the CDR3 is 13 residues. The CDR3 sequence: CASSFVSIRDNTF. As DNA, the CDR3 is TGTGCCAGCAGCTTTGTTTCCATCCGAGATAACACCTTC.

The chain couples TRBV11-1 to TRBJ2-1, with 9 positions matching TRBD2. V lost 2 bases to trimming and J lost 6 bases; unmatched junction nucleotides: 14. The CDR3 is 18 residues long. CDR1 SGHAT and CDR2 FQDESV come from the germline V gene (reference sequence). The CDR3 nucleotides are TGTGCCAGCAGCTTAAAGGGGCGCGTAGCGGGAGCTGTCAATGAGCAGTTCTTC. Protein sequence: CASSLKGRVAGAVNEQFF. The full variable domain, with the rest looked up from reference TRBV11-1 and TRBJ2-1, is EAEVAQSPRYKITEKSQAVAFWCDPISGHATLYWYRQILGQGPELLVQFQDESVVDDSQLPKDRFSAERLKGVDSTLKIQPAELGDSAMYLCASSLKGRVAGAVNEQFFGPGTRLTVL.

V gene TRBV2 combines with J gene TRBJ1-2; the D is unclear. This CDR3 contains 12 residues. V shed 1 base and J shed 6 bases, with 6 bases lying between them. Germline V gives CDR1 SNHLY, CDR2 FYNNEI. The CDR3 nucleotides are TGTGCCAGCAGTGAAGGTGATGATGGCTACACCTTC. This codes for CASSEGDDGYTF.

The table lists this clonotype with many counts. The chain combines TRBV5-1 with TRBJ1-1; the D is unclear. The germline V and J ends were trimmed by 3 bases and 0 bases, with 9 bases remaining between them. Germline assignment: CDR1 SGHRS and CDR2 YFSETQ. The CDR3 consists of 14 residues. CDR3 sequence (DNA): TGCGCCAGCAGCTCTGCAGTCATGAACACTGAAGCTTTCTTT. Translation gives CASSSAVMNTEAFF.

This clonotype was seen a handful of times. Here the CDR3 DNA reads TGTGCCACCGTTAACGCTCCCGGGGATGAGCAGTTCTTC. Its protein product is CATVNAPGDEQFF. The chain links TRBV15 to TRBJ2-1; tentatively, D is TRBD2 (5 bases). There are 13 residues in the CDR3. The V gene's germline CDR1 is LNHNV and CDR2 YYDKDF (reference sequence). Trimming pared 8 bases from V and 8 bases from J, leaving 16 bases between. The complete variable domain, with remaining parts taken from reference TRBV15 and TRBJ2-1, reads DAMVIQNPRYQVTQFGKPVTLSCSQTLNHNVMYWYQQKSSQAPKLLFHYYDKDFNNEADTPDNFQSRRPNTSFCFLDIRSPGLGDTAMYLCATVNAPGDEQFFGPGTRLTVL.

At least ten counts were recorded for this clonotype. V and J are TRBV5-6 and TRBJ1-5; TRBD1 is a possible D gene (5 bases). Trimming took off 4 bases at V and 4 bases at J, with 12 bases between the two ends. This CDR3 spans 14 amino acids. Germline assignment: CDR1 SGHDT and CDR2 YYEEEE. The CDR3 sequence: CASSLGAPNQPQHF. CDR3 DNA: TGTGCCAGCAGCCTAGGGGCGCCTAATCAGCCCCAGCATTTT. Looking up the rest from reference TRBV5-6 and TRBJ1-5 gives the full variable domain: DAGVTQSPTHLIKTRGQQVTLRCSPKSGHDTVSWYQQALGQGPQFIFQYYEEEERQRGNFPDRFSGHQFPNYSSELNVNALLLGDSALYLCASSLGAPNQPQHFGDGTRLSIL.

The chain carries TRBV7-2 and TRBJ1-2; no clear D gene. V lost 3 bases to trimming and J lost 3 bases, with 11 bases between them. Germline assignment: CDR1 SGHTA and CDR2 FQGNSA. This CDR3 has 14 amino acids. CDR3: CASSFENGYYGYTF. The CDR3 region has the DNA TGTGCCAGCAGCTTCGAAAACGGCTACTATGGCTACACCTTC.

A remark on this clonotype: The junction departs from germline at one end; a sequencing error may be responsible. V usage is TRBV12-5 and J usage is TRBJ2-1, with a weak D call TRBD1 (6 bases). Germline V gene lookup returns CDR1 LGHNT and CDR2 FRNRAP. The CDR3 spans 15 residues. CDR3 amino acids: CASGLGITGYTEQFF. In DNA form, the CDR3 reads TGTGCTAGTGGTTTGGGTATCACAGGGTACACTGAGCAGTTCTTC.

This clonotype appeared a few times. The chain uses TRBV20-1 and TRBJ2-3, with 10 nucleotides matching TRBD2. CDR3 length: 14 amino acids. Unmatched junction bases numbered 7, after V lost 3 bases and J lost 7 bases. CDR1 DFQATT and CDR2 SNEGSKA come from the germline V gene (reference sequence). The CDR3, as DNA: TGCAGTGCTAGGCGAGGTAGCGGGGGGTATACGCAGTATTTT. Translated, it gives CSARRGSGGYTQYF.

This clonotype turned up a few times. V gene TRBV20-1 combines with J gene TRBJ1-1; 7 bases agree with TRBD1. After removal of 5 bases from V and 4 bases from J, the junction contained 7 bases not matched to a gene. CDR3 length: 13 residues. CDR1 is DFQATT, CDR2 SNEGSKA, per germline (reference sequence). In nucleotides, the CDR3 is TGCAGTGCTTGGGACAGTCGCTCCACTGAAGCTTTCTTT. This sequence encodes CSAWDSRSTEAFF.

This clonotype has at least ten counts. The chain links TRBV12-3 or TRBV12-4 to TRBJ1-1, with D uncertain. The CDR3 has 11 amino acids. V lost 7 bases to trimming and J lost 6 bases, with 9 bases between them. The CDR3 region is CASTLGAEAFF. In nucleotides, the CDR3 is TGTGCCAGCACCCTTGGGGCTGAAGCTTTCTTT.

The V call is TRBV30, the J call TRBJ1-3, with D uncertain. CDR3 length: 13 amino acids. Trimming took off 2 bases at V and 4 bases at J, with 9 bases between the two ends. Per germline, CDR1 GTSNPN and CDR2 SVGIG (reference sequence). This chain's CDR3 is CAWSRGTGNTIYF. The CDR3 nucleotides read TGTGCCTGGAGTCGGGGTACGGGAAACACCATATATTTT.

The gene calls are TRBV9 and TRBJ2-3; D unresolved. V was shortened by 0 bases and J by 6 bases, with 14 bases between the two germline ends. The germline gives CDR1 SGDLS, CDR2 YYNGEE. CDR3 length: 15 residues. The CDR3 sequence: CASSVGSRTSDTQYF. The CDR3 bases are TGTGCCAGCAGCGTAGGGTCCCGCACGTCTGATACGCAGTATTTT. The variable domain in full, with the rest retrieved from reference TRBV9 and TRBJ2-3, is DSGVTQTPKHLITATGQRVTLRCSPRSGDLSVYWYQQSLDQGLQFLIQYYNGEERAKGNILERFSAQQFPDLHSELNLSSLELGDSALYFCASSVGSRTSDTQYFGPGTRLTVL.

This clonotype was counted between two and nine times. The CDR3 region has the DNA TGTGCCAGTAGTATGCGAGGCGGGGCCTACAATGAGCAGTTCTTC. This gives the protein CASSMRGGAYNEQFF. V usage is TRBV19 and J usage is TRBJ2-1, with D perhaps matching TRBD2 (6 bases). This CDR3 has 15 amino acids. Trimming left V 3 bases short and J 2 bases short, with 11 bases between. In germline, CDR1 is LNHDA, CDR2 SQIVND (reference sequence).

A few counts support this clonotype. The genes are TRBV4-3 and TRBJ2-3; no clear D gene. The CDR3 consists of 15 residues. V dropped 1 base and J dropped 10 bases, with 18 bases sitting between them. Per the germline V gene, CDR1 is LGHNA and CDR2 is YSLEER. The CDR3 sequence is CASSQVPSDLTPQYF. Written as DNA, the CDR3 is TGCGCCAGCAGCCAAGTTCCCTCGGACCTAACGCCGCAGTATTTT.

This clonotype was seen a few times. V and J are TRBV29-1 and TRBJ2-5, with 7 nucleotides matching TRBD2. Trimming cost V 4 bases and J 5 bases; bases outside gene matches: 7. CDR1 SQVTM and CDR2 ANQGSEA come from the germline V gene. The CDR3 length is 13 residues. The CDR3 is CSVGFGGGETQYF. CDR3 coding DNA: TGCAGCGTTGGGTTCGGGGGAGGGGAGACCCAGTACTTC.

The genes are TRBV12-3 or TRBV12-4 and TRBJ1-2, with a weak D call TRBD1 (5 bases). CDR3 length: 15 residues. V gave up 3 bases and J gave up 8 bases, with 19 bases separating them. CDR3 in amino acids: CASSLRGRSEGGYTF. The CDR3, as DNA: TGTGCCAGCAGTTTGAGGGGTCGGTCGGAGGGCGGCTACACCTTC.

Only a few counts were recorded for this clonotype. CDR3 nucleotides: TGTGCCAGCAGTTCATATATAGGGACGGGAATGAAGGATCAGCCCCAGCATTTT. This sequence encodes CASSSYIGTGMKDQPQHF. The chain has TRBV6-5 and TRBJ1-5; tentatively, D is TRBD1 (5 bases). CDR3 size: 18 residues. V shed 4 bases and J shed 5 bases, with 24 bases lying between them. In germline, CDR1 is MNHEY, CDR2 SVGAGI.

This clonotype has at least ten counts. This chain connects TRBV12-3 or TRBV12-4 to TRBJ1-1, with D tentatively TRBD1 (6 bases). Between the trimmed V and J ends, which lost 4 bases and 5 bases, there was a span of 11 bases. This CDR3 contains 13 residues. As DNA, the CDR3 is TGTGCCAGCAGTTGGGGGGCCGCGACTGAAGCTTTCTTT. Translated, it gives CASSWGAATEAFF.

The V call is TRBV25-1, the J call TRBJ2-1; D is unresolved. The CDR3 consists of 16 residues. Germline CDR1 reads MGHDK; CDR2 reads SYGVNS. V shed 0 bases and J shed 0 bases, with 9 bases lying between them. The CDR3 region is CASSEYVLHSYNEQFF. The DNA of the CDR3 is TGTGCCAGCAGTGAATATGTACTTCACTCCTACAATGAGCAGTTCTTC. Full variable domain (rest looked up from reference TRBV25-1 and TRBJ2-1): EADIYQTPRYLVIGTGKKITLECSQTMGHDKMYWYQQDPGMELHLIHYSYGVNSTEKGDLSSESTVSRIRTEHFPLTLESARPSHTSQYLCASSEYVLHSYNEQFFGPGTRLTVL.